This T cell receptor (delta chain) was sequenced for a study of gamma-delta T cells after stem cell transplantation. TCRdb reanalysed the RT-PCR reads via CATT. The sample has around 3,500 delta-chain clones, about an eighth seen once. This CDR3 has 20 residues. Germline trimming cut 1 base from V and 0 bases from J; bases unmatched to any gene: 16. Germline V lookup: CDR1 TSWWSYY, CDR2 QGS. V usage is TRDV1 and J usage is TRDJ1, with 8 bases that match TRDD3. The sequenced material came from gamma-delta T cells. The TCR sequence derives from a human donor. It is not recorded whose cells these are; they may come from a transplant donor. CDR3 sequence: CALGERTSTGGLTYTDKLIF. The CDR3 DNA sequence: TGTGCTCTTGGGGAACGTACGTCGACTGGGGGTTTAACGTACACCGATAAACTCATCTTT.